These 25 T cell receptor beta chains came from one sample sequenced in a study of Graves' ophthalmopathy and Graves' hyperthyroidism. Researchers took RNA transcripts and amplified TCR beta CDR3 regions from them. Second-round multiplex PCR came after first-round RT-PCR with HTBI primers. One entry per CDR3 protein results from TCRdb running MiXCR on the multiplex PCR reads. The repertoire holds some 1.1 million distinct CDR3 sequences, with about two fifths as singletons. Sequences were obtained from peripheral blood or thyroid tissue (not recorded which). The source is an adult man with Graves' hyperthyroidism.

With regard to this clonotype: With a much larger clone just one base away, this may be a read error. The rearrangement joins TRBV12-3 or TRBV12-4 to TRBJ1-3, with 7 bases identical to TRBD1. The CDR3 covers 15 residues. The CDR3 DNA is TGTGCCAACAGTTTTGTTAGACAGGGCGGAAACACCATATATTTT. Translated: CANSFVRQGGNTIYF.

The CDR3 sequence: CASSQVAVGPEEAFF. In DNA form, the CDR3 reads TGCGCCAGCAGCCAAGTTGCCGTTGGGCCGGAGGAGGCTTTCTTT. The V gene is TRBV4-1, the J gene TRBJ1-1, with unresolved D. The CDR3 totals 15 residues. Germline V CDR1 and CDR2: MGHRA, YSYEKL. Trimming removed 1 base from V and 11 bases from J, with 20 bases in between.

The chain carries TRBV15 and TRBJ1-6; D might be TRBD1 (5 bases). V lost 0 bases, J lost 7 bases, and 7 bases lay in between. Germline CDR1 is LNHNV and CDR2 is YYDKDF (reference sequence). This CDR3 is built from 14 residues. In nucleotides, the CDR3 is TGTGCCACCAGCAGAGAAAGGGGAAATTCACCCCTCCACTTT. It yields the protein CATSRERGNSPLHF.

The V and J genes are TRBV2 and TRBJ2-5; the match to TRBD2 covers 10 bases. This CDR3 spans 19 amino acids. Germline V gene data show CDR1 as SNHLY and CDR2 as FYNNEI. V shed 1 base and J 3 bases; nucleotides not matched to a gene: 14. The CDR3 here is CASSEGPVTSGFVEETQYF. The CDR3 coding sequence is TGTGCCAGCAGTGAAGGGCCGGTGACTAGCGGGTTTGTTGAAGAGACCCAGTACTTC.

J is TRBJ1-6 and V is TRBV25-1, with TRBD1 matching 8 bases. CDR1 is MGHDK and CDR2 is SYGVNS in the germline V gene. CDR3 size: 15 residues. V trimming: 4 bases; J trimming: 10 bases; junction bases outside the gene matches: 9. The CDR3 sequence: CASSAMDRVNSPLHF. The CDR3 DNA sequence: TGTGCCAGCAGTGCCATGGACAGGGTGAACTCACCCCTCCACTTT.

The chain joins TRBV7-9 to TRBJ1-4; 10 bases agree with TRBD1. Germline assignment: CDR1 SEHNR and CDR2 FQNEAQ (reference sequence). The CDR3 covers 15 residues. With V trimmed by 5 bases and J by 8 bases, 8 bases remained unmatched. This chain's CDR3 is CASSPTGTGEEKLFF. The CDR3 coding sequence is TGTGCCAGCAGCCCGACCGGGACAGGGGAGGAAAAACTGTTTTTT.

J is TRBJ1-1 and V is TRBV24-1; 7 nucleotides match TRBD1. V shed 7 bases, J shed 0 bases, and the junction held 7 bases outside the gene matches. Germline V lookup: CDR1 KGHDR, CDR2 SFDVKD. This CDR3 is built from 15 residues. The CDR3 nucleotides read TGTGCCACCAGCCCCACAGGGGTCATGAACACTGAAGCTTTCTTT. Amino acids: CATSPTGVMNTEAFF.

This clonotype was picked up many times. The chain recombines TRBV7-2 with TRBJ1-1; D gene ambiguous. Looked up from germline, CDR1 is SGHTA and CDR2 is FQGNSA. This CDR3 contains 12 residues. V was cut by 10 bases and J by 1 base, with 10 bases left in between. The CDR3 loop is CATNTGNTEAFF. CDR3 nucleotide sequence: TGTGCCACCAATACGGGGAACACTGAAGCTTTCTTT. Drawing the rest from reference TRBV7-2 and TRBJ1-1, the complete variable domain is GAGVSQSPSNKVTEKGKDVELRCDPISGHTALYWYRQSLGQGLEFLIYFQGNSAPDKSGLPSDRFSAERTGGSVSTLTIQRTQQEDSAVYLCATNTGNTEAFFGQGTRLTVV.

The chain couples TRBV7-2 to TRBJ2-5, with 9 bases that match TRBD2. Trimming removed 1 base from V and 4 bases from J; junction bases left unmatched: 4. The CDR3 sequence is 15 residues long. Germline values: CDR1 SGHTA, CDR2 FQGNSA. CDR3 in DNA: TGTGCCAGCAGCTTAGGCGGGGGGGCAGCAGAGACCCAGTACTTC. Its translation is CASSLGGGAAETQYF.

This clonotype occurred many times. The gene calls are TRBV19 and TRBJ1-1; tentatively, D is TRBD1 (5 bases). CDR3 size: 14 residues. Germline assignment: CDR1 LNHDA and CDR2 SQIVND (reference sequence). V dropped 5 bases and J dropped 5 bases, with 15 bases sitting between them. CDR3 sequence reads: CASSWRGSRTEAFF. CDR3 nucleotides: TGTGCCAGTAGTTGGAGGGGTAGTCGGACTGAAGCTTTCTTT.

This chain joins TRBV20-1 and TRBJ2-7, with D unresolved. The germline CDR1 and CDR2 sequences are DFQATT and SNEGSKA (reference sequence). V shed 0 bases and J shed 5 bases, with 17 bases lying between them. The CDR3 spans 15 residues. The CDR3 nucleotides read TGCAGTGCTAGAGATCGGTCTAGAAGGGTGCACGAGCAGTACTTC. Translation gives CSARDRSRRVHEQYF.

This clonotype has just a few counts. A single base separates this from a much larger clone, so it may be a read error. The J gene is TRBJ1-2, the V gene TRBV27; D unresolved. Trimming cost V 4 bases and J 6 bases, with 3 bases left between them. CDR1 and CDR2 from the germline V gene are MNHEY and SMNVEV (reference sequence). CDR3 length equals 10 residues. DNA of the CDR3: TGTGCCAGCAGTTCAAATGGCTACACCTTC. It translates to CASSSNGYTF.

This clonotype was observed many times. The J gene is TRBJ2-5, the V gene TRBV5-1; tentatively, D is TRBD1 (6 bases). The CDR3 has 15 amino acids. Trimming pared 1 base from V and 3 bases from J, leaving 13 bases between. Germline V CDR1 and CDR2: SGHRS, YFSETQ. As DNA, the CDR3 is TGCGCCAGCAGCTTGACAGGGATCGCCAAAGAGACCCAGTACTTC. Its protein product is CASSLTGIAKETQYF.

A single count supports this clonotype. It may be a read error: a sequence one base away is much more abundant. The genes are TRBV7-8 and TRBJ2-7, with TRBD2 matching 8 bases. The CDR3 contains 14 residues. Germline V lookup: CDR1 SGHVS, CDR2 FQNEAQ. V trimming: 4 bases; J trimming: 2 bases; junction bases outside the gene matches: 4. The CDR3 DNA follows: TGTGCCAGCAGCTGGGGACTAGGCGCCTACGAGCAGTACTTC. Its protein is CASSWGLGAYEQYF.

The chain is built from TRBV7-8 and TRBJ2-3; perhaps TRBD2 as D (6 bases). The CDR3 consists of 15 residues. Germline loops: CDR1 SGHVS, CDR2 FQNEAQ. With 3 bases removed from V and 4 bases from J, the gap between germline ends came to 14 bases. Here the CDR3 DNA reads TGTGCCAGCAGCTTGACGGGCCAGCGGGCAGATACGCAGTATTTT. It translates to CASSLTGQRADTQYF.

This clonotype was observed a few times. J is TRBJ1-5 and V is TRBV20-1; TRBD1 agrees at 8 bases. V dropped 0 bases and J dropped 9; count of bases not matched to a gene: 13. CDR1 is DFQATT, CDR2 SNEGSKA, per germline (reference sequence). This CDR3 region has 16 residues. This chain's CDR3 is CSARERVTGVIRPQHF. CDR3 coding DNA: TGCAGTGCTAGAGAGAGGGTGACAGGGGTAATCAGGCCCCAGCATTTT.

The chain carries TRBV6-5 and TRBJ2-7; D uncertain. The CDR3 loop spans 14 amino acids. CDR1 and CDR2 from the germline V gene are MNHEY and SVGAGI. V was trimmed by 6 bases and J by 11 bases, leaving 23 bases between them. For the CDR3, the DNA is TGTGCCAGCAGATACGGTCAGGTCTCCCCCTTGGAGTACTTC. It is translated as CASRYGQVSPLEYF.

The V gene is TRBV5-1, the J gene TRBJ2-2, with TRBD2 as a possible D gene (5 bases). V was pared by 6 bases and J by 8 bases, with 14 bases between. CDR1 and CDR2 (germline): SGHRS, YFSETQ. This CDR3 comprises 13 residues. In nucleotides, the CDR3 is TGCGCCAGCACCCTCGACGGAGGAGGGGAGCTGTTTTTT. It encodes CASTLDGGGELFF.

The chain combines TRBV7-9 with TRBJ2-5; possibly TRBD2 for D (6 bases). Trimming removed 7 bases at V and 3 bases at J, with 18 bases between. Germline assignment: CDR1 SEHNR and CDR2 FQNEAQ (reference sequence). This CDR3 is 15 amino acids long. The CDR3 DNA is TGTGCCAGCACCCTCGTGGAGGGAGCGGAAGAGACCCAGTACTTC. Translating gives CASTLVEGAEETQYF. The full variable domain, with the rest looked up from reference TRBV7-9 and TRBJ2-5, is DTGVSQNPRHKITKRGQNVTFRCDPISEHNRLYWYRQTLGQGPEFLTYFQNEAQLEKSRLLSDRFSAERPKGSFSTLEIQRTEQGDSAMYLCASTLVEGAEETQYFGPGTRLLVL.

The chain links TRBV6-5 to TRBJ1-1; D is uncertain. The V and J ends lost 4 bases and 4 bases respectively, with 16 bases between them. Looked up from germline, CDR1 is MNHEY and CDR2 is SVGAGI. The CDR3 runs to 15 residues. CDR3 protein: CASSFKPSSTTEAFF. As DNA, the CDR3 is TGTGCCAGCAGTTTTAAACCGAGCAGCACCACTGAAGCTTTCTTT.

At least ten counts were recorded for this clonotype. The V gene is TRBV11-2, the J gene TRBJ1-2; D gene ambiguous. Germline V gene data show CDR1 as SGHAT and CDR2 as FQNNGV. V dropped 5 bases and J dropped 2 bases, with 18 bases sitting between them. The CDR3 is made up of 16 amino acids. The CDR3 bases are TGTGCCAGCAGCCCCTCTCCGGTCCCGCGGAACTATGGCTACACCTTC. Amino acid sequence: CASSPSPVPRNYGYTF.

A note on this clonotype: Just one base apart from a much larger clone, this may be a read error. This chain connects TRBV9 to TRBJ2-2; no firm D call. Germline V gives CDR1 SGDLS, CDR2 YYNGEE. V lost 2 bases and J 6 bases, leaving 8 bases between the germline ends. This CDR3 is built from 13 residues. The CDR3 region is CASSVDFPGELFF. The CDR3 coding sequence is TGTGCCAGCAGCGTGGATTTCCCCGGGGAGCTGTTTTTT.

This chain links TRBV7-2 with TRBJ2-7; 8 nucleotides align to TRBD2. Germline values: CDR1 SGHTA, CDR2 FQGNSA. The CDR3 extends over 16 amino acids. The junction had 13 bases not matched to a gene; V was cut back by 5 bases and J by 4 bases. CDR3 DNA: TGTGCCAGCAGCCAAACGGGGGGGGGGACCTCGTACGAGCAGTACTTC. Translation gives CASSQTGGGTSYEQYF.

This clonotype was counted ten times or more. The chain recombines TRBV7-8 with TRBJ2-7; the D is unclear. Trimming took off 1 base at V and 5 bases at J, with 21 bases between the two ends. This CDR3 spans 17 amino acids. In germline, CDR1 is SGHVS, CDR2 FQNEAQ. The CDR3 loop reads CASSLEVVRPVSHEQYF. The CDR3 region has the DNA TGTGCCAGCAGCTTAGAAGTGGTTAGACCGGTGTCCCACGAGCAGTACTTC. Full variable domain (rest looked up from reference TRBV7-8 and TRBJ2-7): GAGVSQSPRYKVAKRGQDVALRCDPISGHVSLFWYQQALGQGPEFLTYFQNEAQLDKSGLPSDRFFAERPEGSVSTLKIQRTQQEDSAVYLCASSLEVVRPVSHEQYFGPGTRLTVT.

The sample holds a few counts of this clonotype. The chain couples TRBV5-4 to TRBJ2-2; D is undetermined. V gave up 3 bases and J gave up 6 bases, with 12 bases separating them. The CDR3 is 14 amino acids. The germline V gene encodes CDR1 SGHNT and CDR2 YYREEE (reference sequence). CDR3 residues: CASSSPSSPGELFF. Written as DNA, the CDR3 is TGTGCCAGCAGCTCGCCCTCCAGCCCCGGGGAGCTGTTTTTT.